The 24 T cell receptor beta chains below come from one sample, sequenced in a study of shared clonotypes between healthy human individuals. Using immunoSEQ multiplex PCR, the repertoire was profiled, and TCRdb retains in-frame clones only, with some absent. Found here are hundreds of thousands of clones, almost 97% of them singletons; the top ten hold approximately 0.06%. The specimen was naive CD4+ T cells sorted from blood. Subset noted: CD45RA+ positively selected. These receptors were collected from a woman in her 30s in good health.

In this sample, this clone turned up once. The V gene is TRBV19, the J gene TRBJ1-5; tentative D call: TRBD1 (5 bases). Germline V lookup: CDR1 LNHDA, CDR2 SQIVND (reference sequence). This CDR3 region has 15 residues. With 2 bases removed from V and 0 bases from J, the gap between germline ends came to 8 bases. The CDR3 region has the DNA TGTGCCAGTAGTATAAGGCAGGGTAGCAATCAGCCCCAGCATTTT. Its protein product is CASSIRQGSNQPQHF.

The chain couples TRBV5-6 to TRBJ2-7; tentatively, D is TRBD2 (6 bases). V was clipped by 3 bases and J by 4 bases, with 11 bases between them. The germline V gene has CDR1 SGHDT and CDR2 YYEEEE. The CDR3 extends over 13 amino acids. The CDR3: CASSWEEGYEQYF. The CDR3, as DNA: TGTGCCAGCAGCTGGGAGGAGGGATACGAGCAGTACTTC.

The chain uses TRBV10-3 and TRBJ1-1; 8 nucleotides line up with TRBD1. The CDR3 loop spans 13 amino acids. Germline CDR1 ENHRY, CDR2 SYGVKD. J gave up 5 bases and V 4 bases, and 3 bases lay outside the gene matches. CDR3 DNA sequence: TGTGCCATCAGTGGGACAGGGAGTACTGAAGCTTTCTTT. This sequence encodes CAISGTGSTEAFF.

This clone showed up just a few times. The CDR3, as DNA: TGTGCCAGTAGTCAGGGCTACTATGGCTACACCTTC. Translating it yields CASSQGYYGYTF. The J gene is TRBJ1-2, the V gene TRBV19; TRBD1 might be the D (5 bases). The CDR3 length is 12 residues. Per germline, CDR1 LNHDA and CDR2 SQIVND (reference sequence). The ends were cut back, 5 bases at V and 3 bases at J, with 7 bases in the middle.

The chain uses TRBV28 and TRBJ2-7, with a tentative D call TRBD1 (5 bases). CDR1 MDHEN and CDR2 SYDVKM come from the germline V gene. Trimming cost V 3 bases and J 3 bases, with 27 bases left between them. The CDR3 loop spans 19 amino acids. This CDR3 is CASSLTSRAWGYAFYEQYF. The CDR3 coding sequence is TGTGCCAGCAGTTTGACTTCCCGCGCCTGGGGCTATGCTTTCTACGAGCAGTACTTC.

The chain carries TRBV5-1 and TRBJ2-3, with D possibly being TRBD1 (5 bases). This CDR3 has 15 residues. The germline V gene encodes CDR1 SGHRS and CDR2 YFSETQ. V lost 4 bases and J lost 7, with 19 bases in between. CDR3 DNA: TGCGCCAGCAGCACCGACGGACAAGAGGCCAATACGCAGTATTTT. This gives the protein CASSTDGQEANTQYF. Full variable domain (outside the CDR3, taken from reference TRBV5-1 and TRBJ2-3): KAGVTQTPRYLIKTRGQQVTLSCSPISGHRSVSWYQQTPGQGLQFLFEYFSETQRNKGNFPGRFSGRQFSNSRSEMNVSTLELGDSALYLCASSTDGQEANTQYFGPGTRLTVL.

This chain joins TRBV5-1 and TRBJ1-1; D is perhaps TRBD1 (6 bases). V gave up 4 bases and J gave up 3 bases, with 13 bases separating them. CDR1 is SGHRS and CDR2 is YFSETQ in the germline V gene. The CDR3 length is 14 residues. This CDR3 reads CASSPRRTDTEAFF. DNA of the CDR3: TGCGCCAGCAGCCCTAGGAGGACAGACACTGAAGCTTTCTTT.

V is TRBV7-3 and J is TRBJ2-6; D call uncertain. The V gene's germline CDR1 is SGHTA and CDR2 FQGTGA. CDR3 size: 15 residues. V was trimmed by 1 base and J by 2 bases, leaving 6 bases between them. CDR3 loop: CASSLSGAGANVLTF. The DNA of the CDR3 is TGTGCCAGCAGCTTAAGTGGTGCTGGGGCCAACGTCCTGACTTTC.

Only one count was recorded for this clone. V usage is TRBV27 and J usage is TRBJ1-5; D not certain. V shed 0 bases and J shed 3 bases, with 9 bases lying between them. Germline V gene lookup returns CDR1 MNHEY and CDR2 SMNVEV (reference sequence). This CDR3 has 15 amino acids. The CDR3 bases are TGTGCCAGCAGTTTATCCCGACAACTCAATCAGCCCCAGCATTTT. It encodes CASSLSRQLNQPQHF.

The rearrangement uses TRBV5-5 and TRBJ2-7; D uncertain. V was clipped by 2 bases and J by 0 bases, with 12 bases between them. The CDR3 runs 15 residues. CDR1 is SGHKS, CDR2 YYEKEE, per germline (reference sequence). Here the CDR3 DNA reads TGTGCCAGCAGCTTCGTAGGCAGGTTCTCCTACGAGCAGTACTTC. It codes for CASSFVGRFSYEQYF.

This clone appeared once. The chain combines TRBV7-9 with TRBJ1-3; TRBD1 agrees at 7 bases. With V trimmed by 6 bases and J by 0 bases, 5 bases remained unmatched. Germline values: CDR1 SEHNR, CDR2 FQNEAQ (reference sequence). This CDR3 region has 15 residues. The DNA of the CDR3 is TGTGCCAGCAGATTCGCAGGGGGCTCTGGAAACACCATATATTTT. It codes for CASRFAGGSGNTIYF.

V and J are TRBV10-3 and TRBJ1-1, with 8 bases lining up with TRBD1. Germline V gives CDR1 ENHRY, CDR2 SYGVKD. CDR3 length: 15 amino acids. With V trimmed by 4 bases and J by 1 base, 5 bases remained unmatched. The CDR3 DNA is TGTGCCATCAGTGGGGCAGGGGGCACGAACACTGAAGCTTTCTTT. Amino acids: CAISGAGGTNTEAFF.

The chain uses TRBV19 and TRBJ1-5; 9 bases agree with TRBD1. Germline trimming cut 2 bases from V and 2 bases from J; bases unmatched to any gene: 13. The CDR3 spans 19 residues. From germline, CDR1 is LNHDA and CDR2 SQIVND (reference sequence). CDR3 nucleotide sequence: TGTGCCAGTAGTATACAAGGACAGGGGCTCCCGAAAGGCAATCAGCCCCAGCATTTT. Amino acid sequence: CASSIQGQGLPKGNQPQHF.

This clone was counted a single time. The V call is TRBV5-1, the J call TRBJ2-5, with D perhaps TRBD1 (6 bases). Near its end, the DNA agrees better with TRBJ2-7, so the J call may be wrong. Germline assignment: CDR1 SGHRS and CDR2 YFSETQ. This CDR3 is built from 13 residues. The CDR3 DNA follows: TGCGCCAGCAGACTGACAGGCGCCTACGAGCAGTACTTC. Amino acid sequence: CASRLTGAYEQYF.

V and J are TRBV6-5 and TRBJ2-7; 9 bases map to TRBD1. CDR1 is MNHEY, CDR2 SVGAGI, per germline. The J segment lost 2 bases and the V segment lost 5 bases, leaving 7 bases of the junction unmatched. CDR3 length: 15 residues. CDR3 nucleotide sequence: TGTGCCAGCAGTCCCCGAGGGACAGGGCCCTACGAGCAGTACTTC. Encoded protein: CASSPRGTGPYEQYF.

The V gene is TRBV4-2, the J gene TRBJ2-6; maybe TRBD1 (5 bases). With 4 bases removed from V and 0 bases from J, the gap between germline ends came to 7 bases. This CDR3 comprises 15 residues. The V gene's germline CDR1 is LGHNA and CDR2 YNFKEQ. The CDR3 is CASSLGVSGANVLTF. CDR3 sequence (DNA): TGTGCCAGCAGCCTAGGGGTCTCTGGGGCCAACGTCCTGACTTTC.

V is TRBV2 and J is TRBJ1-1; D is unclear. This CDR3 is built from 11 residues. Deletions cut 7 bases from V and 2 bases from J, with 5 bases between. Germline CDR1 SNHLY, CDR2 FYNNEI. In DNA, the CDR3 is TGTGCCAGCACGTCTAACACTGAAGCTTTCTTT. It translates to CASTSNTEAFF.

The chain is built from TRBV7-2 and TRBJ2-1, with 13 bases lining up with TRBD2. This CDR3 region has 16 residues. The germline gives CDR1 SGHTA, CDR2 FQGNSA. With 1 base clipped from V and 9 bases from J, the junction kept 6 bases outside the gene matches. CDR3 nucleotides: TGTGCCAGCAGCTTAGATACTAGCGGGAGGGAGGCTGAGCAGTTCTTC. Translating gives CASSLDTSGREAEQFF.

The rearrangement links TRBV5-1 to TRBJ1-1; D might be TRBD1 (6 bases). This CDR3 has 14 amino acids. Between the trimmed V and J ends, which lost 0 bases and 3 bases, there was a span of 9 bases. Germline V CDR1 and CDR2: SGHRS, YFSETQ. Here the CDR3 DNA reads TGCGCCAGCAGCTTGGACAGGGTGGACACTGAAGCTTTCTTT. Protein sequence: CASSLDRVDTEAFF.

This chain uses TRBV28 with TRBJ2-4, with D perhaps TRBD1 (5 bases). Germline V CDR1 and CDR2: MDHEN, SYDVKM. This CDR3 contains 17 residues. Between the trimmed V and J ends, which lost 4 bases and 3 bases, there was a span of 19 bases. The CDR3 region is CASSSPGYRAVKNIQYF. The CDR3 DNA follows: TGTGCCAGCAGTTCCCCAGGGTATCGGGCTGTCAAAAACATTCAGTACTTC.

This clone has just one count. The chain joins TRBV6-6 to TRBJ1-3; D not certain. V shed 10 bases and J shed 0 bases, with 13 bases lying between them. The CDR3 spans 14 residues. The germline CDR1 and CDR2 sequences are MNHNY and SVGAGI (reference sequence). This chain's CDR3 is CATSFSDSGNTIYF. The DNA for the CDR3 is TGTGCCACCTCCTTTAGTGACTCTGGAAACACCATATATTTT.

The V gene is TRBV27, the J gene TRBJ2-1; the match to TRBD2 covers 13 bases. Germline V gives CDR1 MNHEY, CDR2 SMNVEV (reference sequence). V trimming: 2 bases; J trimming: 6 bases; junction bases outside the gene matches: 4. This CDR3 comprises 16 residues. The DNA for the CDR3 is TGTGCCAGCAGTTTAAGGACTAGCGGGAGTCGCAATGAGCAGTTCTTC. It encodes CASSLRTSGSRNEQFF.

This clone has only one observation. The chain carries TRBV20-1 and TRBJ2-7; D unresolved. CDR3 length: 11 residues. Germline V lookup: CDR1 DFQATT, CDR2 SNEGSKA (reference sequence). The CDR3 DNA reads as TGCAGCGCCGGGCCCACCTACGAGCAGTACTTC. This sequence encodes CSAGPTYEQYF.

The rearrangement uses TRBV19 and TRBJ1-5; 9 bases agree with TRBD1. J gave up 4 bases and V 2 bases, and 6 bases lay outside the gene matches. CDR3 length equals 16 residues. Germline CDR1 and CDR2: LNHDA and SQIVND (reference sequence). The CDR3 DNA follows: TGTGCCAGTAGTATAAAACAGGGGGCTCGAAATCAGCCCCAGCATTTT. Amino acid sequence: CASSIKQGARNQPQHF.